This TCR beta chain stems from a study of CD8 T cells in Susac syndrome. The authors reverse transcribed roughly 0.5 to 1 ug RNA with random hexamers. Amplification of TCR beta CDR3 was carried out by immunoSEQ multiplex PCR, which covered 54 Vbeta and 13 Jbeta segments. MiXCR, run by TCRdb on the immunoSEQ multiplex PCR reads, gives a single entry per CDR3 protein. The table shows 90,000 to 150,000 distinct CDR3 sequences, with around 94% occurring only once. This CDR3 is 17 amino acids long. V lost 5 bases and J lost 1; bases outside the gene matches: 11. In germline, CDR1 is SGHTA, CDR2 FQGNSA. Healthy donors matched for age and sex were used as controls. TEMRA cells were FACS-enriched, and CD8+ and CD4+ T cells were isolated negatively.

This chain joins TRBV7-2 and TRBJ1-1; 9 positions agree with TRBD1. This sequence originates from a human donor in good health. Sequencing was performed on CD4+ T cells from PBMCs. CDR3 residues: CASSTSGQGFSNTEAFF. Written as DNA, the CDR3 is TGTGCCAGCAGCACCTCGGGACAGGGCTTTTCGAACACTGAAGCTTTCTTT.